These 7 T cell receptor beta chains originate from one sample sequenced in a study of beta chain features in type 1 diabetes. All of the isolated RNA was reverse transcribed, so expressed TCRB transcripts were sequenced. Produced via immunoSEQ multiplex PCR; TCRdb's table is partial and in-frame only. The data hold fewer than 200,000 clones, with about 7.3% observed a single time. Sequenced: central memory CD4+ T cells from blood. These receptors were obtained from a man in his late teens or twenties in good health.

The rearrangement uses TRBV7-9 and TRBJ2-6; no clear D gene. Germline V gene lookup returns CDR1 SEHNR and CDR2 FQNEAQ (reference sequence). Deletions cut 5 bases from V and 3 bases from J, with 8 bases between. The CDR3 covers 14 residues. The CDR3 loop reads CASSAAVGANVLTF. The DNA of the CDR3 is TGTGCCAGCAGCGCGGCAGTTGGGGCCAACGTCCTGACTTTC.

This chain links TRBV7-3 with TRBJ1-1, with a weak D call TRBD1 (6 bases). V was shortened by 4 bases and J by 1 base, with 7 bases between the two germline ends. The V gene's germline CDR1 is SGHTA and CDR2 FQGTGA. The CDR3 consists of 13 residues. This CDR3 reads CASSSQGNTEAFF. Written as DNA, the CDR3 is TGTGCCAGCAGCTCACAGGGGAACACTGAAGCTTTCTTT.

In DNA form, the CDR3 reads TGTGCCAGCAGCTCCAGCGGGGGGGGAAGCTCCTACAATGAGCAGTTCTTC. Translation gives CASSSSGGGSSYNEQFF. The V call is TRBV7-6, the J call TRBJ2-1; TRBD2 aligns across 10 bases. V was clipped by 4 bases and J by 0 bases; unmatched bases: 6. The germline V gene has CDR1 SGHVS and CDR2 FNYEAQ. The CDR3 runs to 17 residues.

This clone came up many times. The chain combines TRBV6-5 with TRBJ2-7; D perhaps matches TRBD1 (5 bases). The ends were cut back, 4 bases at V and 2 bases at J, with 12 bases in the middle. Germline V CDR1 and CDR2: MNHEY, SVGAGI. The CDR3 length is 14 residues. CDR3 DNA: TGTGCCAGCAGTTCCATCAGGGCGCCCTACGAGCAGTACTTC. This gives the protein CASSSIRAPYEQYF.

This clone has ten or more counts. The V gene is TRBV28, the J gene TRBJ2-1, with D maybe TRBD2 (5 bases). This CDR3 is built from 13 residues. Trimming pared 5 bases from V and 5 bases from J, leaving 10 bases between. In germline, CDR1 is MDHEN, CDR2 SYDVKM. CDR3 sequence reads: CASSRSGNNEQFF. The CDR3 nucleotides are TGTGCCAGCAGTCGGAGCGGTAACAATGAGCAGTTCTTC.

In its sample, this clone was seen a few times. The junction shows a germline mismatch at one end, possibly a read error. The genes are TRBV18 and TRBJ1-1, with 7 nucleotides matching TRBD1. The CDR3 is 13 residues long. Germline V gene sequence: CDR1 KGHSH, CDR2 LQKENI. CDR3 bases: TGTGCCAGCTCCCCACCAGGGGGCACTGAAGCTTTCTTT. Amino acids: CASSPPGGTEAFF.

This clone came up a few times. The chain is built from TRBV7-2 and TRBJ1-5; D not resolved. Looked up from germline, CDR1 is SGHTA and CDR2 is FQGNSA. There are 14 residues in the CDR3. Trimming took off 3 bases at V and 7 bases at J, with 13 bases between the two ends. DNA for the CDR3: TGTGCCAGCAGCTTTTACGCGTCAAACCAGCCCCAGCATTTT. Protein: CASSFYASNQPQHF. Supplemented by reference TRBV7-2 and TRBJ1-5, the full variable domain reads GAGVSQSPSNKVTEKGKDVELRCDPISGHTALYWYRQSLGQGLEFLIYFQGNSAPDKSGLPSDRFSAERTGGSVSTLTIQRTQQEDSAVYLCASSFYASNQPQHFGDGTRLSIL.